This T cell receptor beta chain was obtained from a study of blood T cell repertoires in COVID-19. Method: immunoSEQ multiplex PCR; TCRdb's copy keeps in-frame clones and lacks some. The table has more than 250,000 clones, roughly nine tenths seen once. Germline V gene sequence: CDR1 LGHDT, CDR2 YNNKEL (reference sequence). The V gene lost 0 bases and the J gene lost 4 bases, with 16 bases spanning the gap. This CDR3 contains 17 residues. The chain carries TRBV3-1 (or the pseudogene TRBV3-2) and TRBJ1-3; D unresolved. This clonotype was sampled from a woman under 30 who had recovered from COVID-19. The sample comprised PBMCs or T cells enriched from blood (not recorded which). Here the CDR3 reads CASSQDLRLSLGNTIYF. The CDR3 coding sequence is TGTGCCAGCAGCCAAGATCTTAGACTGTCCTTGGGAAACACCATATATTTT.